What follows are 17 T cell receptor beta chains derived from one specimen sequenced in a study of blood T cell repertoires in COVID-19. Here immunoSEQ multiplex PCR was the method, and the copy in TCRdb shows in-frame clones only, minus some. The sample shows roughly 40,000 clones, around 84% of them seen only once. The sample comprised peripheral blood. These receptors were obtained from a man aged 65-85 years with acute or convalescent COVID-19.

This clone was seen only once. The CDR3 is CASSLLSPKYGRGYEQYF. Written as DNA, the CDR3 is TGTGCCAGCAGCTTGTTGAGCCCCAAGTATGGCAGGGGTTACGAGCAGTACTTC. This chain links TRBV11-2 with TRBJ2-7; TRBD1 might be the D (6 bases). V lost 3 bases and J 4 bases, leaving 25 bases between the germline ends. This CDR3 comprises 18 residues. Germline lookup yields CDR1 SGHAT and CDR2 FQNNGV.

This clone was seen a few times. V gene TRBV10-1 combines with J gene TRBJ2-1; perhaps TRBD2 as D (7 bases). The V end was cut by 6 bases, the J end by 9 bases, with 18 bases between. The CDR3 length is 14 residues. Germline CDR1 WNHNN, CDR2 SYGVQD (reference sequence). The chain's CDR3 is CASSTRGAYPEQFF. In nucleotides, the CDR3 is TGCGCCAGCAGCACACGGGGGGCCTACCCTGAGCAGTTCTTC.

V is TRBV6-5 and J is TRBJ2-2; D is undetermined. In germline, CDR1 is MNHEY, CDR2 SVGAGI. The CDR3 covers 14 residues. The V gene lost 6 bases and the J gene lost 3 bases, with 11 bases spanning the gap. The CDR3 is CASSLTQDTGELFF. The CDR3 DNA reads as TGTGCCAGCAGCCTAACGCAGGACACCGGGGAGCTGTTTTTT.

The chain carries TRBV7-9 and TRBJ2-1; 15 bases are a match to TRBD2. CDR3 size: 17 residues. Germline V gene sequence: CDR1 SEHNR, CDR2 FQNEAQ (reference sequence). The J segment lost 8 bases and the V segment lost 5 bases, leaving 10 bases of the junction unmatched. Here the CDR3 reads CASSPIGTSGGKYEQFF. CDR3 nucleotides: TGTGCCAGCAGCCCGATAGGGACTAGCGGGGGGAAATATGAGCAGTTCTTC.

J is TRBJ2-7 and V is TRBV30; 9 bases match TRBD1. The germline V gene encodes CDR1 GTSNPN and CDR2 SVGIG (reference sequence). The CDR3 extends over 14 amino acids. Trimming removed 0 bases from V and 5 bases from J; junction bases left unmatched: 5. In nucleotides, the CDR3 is TGTGCCTGGAGTGTAAGGGGACAGGGCCACGAGCAGTACTTC. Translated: CAWSVRGQGHEQYF.

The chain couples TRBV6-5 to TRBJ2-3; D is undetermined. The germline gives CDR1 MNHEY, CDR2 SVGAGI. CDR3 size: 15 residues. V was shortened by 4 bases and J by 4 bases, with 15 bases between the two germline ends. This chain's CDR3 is CASSSTSLGSDTQYF. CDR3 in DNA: TGTGCCAGCAGTTCGACCTCTCTAGGTTCAGATACGCAGTATTTT.

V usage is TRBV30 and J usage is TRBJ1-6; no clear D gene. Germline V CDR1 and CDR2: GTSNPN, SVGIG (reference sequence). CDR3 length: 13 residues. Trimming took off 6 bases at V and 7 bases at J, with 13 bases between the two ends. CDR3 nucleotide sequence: TGTGCCTGCCACCGAGGCGCGAATTCACCCCTCCACTTT. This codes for CACHRGANSPLHF.

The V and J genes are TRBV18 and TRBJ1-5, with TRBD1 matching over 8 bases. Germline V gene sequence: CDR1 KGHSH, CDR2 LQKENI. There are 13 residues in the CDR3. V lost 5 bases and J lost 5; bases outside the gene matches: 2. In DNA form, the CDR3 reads TGTGCCAGCTCAACAGGGGGGCATCAGCCCCAGCATTTT. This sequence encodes CASSTGGHQPQHF. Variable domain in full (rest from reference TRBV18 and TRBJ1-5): NAGVMQNPRHLVRRRGQEARLRCSPMKGHSHVYWYRQLPEEGLKFMVYLQKENIIDESGMPKERFSAEFPKEGPSILRIQQVVRGDSAAYFCASSTGGHQPQHFGDGTRLSIL.

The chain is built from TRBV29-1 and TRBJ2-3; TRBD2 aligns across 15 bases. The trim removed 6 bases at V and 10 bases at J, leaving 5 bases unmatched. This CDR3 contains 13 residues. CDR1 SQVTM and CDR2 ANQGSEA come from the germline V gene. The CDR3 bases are TGCAGCGTCGGGACTAGCGGGGGGAGTGCGCAGTATTTT. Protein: CSVGTSGGSAQYF.

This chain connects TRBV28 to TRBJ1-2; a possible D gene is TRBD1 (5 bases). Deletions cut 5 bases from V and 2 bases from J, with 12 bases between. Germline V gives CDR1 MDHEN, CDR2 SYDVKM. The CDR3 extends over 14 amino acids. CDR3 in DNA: TGTGCCAGCAGTCTCCCGGGGGTGAACTATGGCTACACCTTC. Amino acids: CASSLPGVNYGYTF.

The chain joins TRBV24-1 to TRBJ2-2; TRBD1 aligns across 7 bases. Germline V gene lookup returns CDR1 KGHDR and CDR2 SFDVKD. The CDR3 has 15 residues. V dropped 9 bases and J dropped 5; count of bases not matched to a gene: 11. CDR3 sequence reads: CATGKGAANTGELFF. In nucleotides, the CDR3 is TGTGCCACCGGGAAGGGGGCGGCCAATACCGGGGAGCTGTTTTTT.

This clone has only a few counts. The CDR3 sequence: CASSDASGSGNEQFF. CDR3 in DNA: TGTGCCAGCAGTGATGCTAGCGGGTCTGGGAATGAGCAGTTCTTC. The chain recombines TRBV2 with TRBJ2-1, with TRBD2 identical over 8 bases. The germline CDR1 and CDR2 sequences are SNHLY and FYNNEI. The V segment lost 3 bases and the J segment 7 bases; nucleotides outside the gene matches: 8. This CDR3 region has 15 residues.

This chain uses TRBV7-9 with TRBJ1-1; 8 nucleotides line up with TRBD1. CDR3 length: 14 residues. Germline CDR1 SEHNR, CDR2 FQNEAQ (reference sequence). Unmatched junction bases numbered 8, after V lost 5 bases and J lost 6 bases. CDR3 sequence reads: CASSPTGVRAEAFF. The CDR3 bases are TGTGCCAGCAGCCCGACAGGGGTTCGGGCTGAAGCTTTCTTT.

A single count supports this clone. In nucleotides, the CDR3 is TGCGCCAGCAGCCAAAGGTTAGCGGGAGAAATTAATGAGCAGTTCTTC. It yields the protein CASSQRLAGEINEQFF. This chain joins TRBV4-1 and TRBJ2-1; 9 bases match TRBD2. The CDR3 has 16 amino acids. CDR1 is MGHRA and CDR2 is YSYEKL in the germline V gene. Trimming at V came to 2 bases and at J to 7 bases, leaving 9 bases not matched to a gene.

Written as DNA, the CDR3 is TGTGCCAGCAGTTTAGTAGGGGGACGAGAGACCCAGTACTTC. Translating gives CASSLVGGRETQYF. This chain connects TRBV28 to TRBJ2-5; D is possibly TRBD1 (6 bases). V lost 2 bases to trimming and J lost 4 bases, with 11 bases between them. The CDR3 sequence is 14 residues long. Germline values: CDR1 MDHEN, CDR2 SYDVKM.

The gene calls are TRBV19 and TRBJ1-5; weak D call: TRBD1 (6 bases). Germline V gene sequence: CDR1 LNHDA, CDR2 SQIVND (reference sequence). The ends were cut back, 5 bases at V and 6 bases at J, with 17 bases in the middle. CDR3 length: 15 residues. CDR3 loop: CASSSGTSRAQPQHF. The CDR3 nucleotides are TGTGCCAGTAGTTCCGGGACATCTCGAGCTCAGCCCCAGCATTTT.

The CDR3 protein is CASSQGADTYEQYF. The CDR3 DNA is TGTGCCAGCAGCCAAGGGGCGGACACCTACGAGCAGTACTTC. The genes are TRBV4-2 and TRBJ2-7, with a weak D call TRBD1 (5 bases). Trimming took 1 base from V and 2 from J, leaving 9 bases between them. The CDR3 spans 14 residues. CDR1 and CDR2 from the germline V gene are LGHNA and YNFKEQ.